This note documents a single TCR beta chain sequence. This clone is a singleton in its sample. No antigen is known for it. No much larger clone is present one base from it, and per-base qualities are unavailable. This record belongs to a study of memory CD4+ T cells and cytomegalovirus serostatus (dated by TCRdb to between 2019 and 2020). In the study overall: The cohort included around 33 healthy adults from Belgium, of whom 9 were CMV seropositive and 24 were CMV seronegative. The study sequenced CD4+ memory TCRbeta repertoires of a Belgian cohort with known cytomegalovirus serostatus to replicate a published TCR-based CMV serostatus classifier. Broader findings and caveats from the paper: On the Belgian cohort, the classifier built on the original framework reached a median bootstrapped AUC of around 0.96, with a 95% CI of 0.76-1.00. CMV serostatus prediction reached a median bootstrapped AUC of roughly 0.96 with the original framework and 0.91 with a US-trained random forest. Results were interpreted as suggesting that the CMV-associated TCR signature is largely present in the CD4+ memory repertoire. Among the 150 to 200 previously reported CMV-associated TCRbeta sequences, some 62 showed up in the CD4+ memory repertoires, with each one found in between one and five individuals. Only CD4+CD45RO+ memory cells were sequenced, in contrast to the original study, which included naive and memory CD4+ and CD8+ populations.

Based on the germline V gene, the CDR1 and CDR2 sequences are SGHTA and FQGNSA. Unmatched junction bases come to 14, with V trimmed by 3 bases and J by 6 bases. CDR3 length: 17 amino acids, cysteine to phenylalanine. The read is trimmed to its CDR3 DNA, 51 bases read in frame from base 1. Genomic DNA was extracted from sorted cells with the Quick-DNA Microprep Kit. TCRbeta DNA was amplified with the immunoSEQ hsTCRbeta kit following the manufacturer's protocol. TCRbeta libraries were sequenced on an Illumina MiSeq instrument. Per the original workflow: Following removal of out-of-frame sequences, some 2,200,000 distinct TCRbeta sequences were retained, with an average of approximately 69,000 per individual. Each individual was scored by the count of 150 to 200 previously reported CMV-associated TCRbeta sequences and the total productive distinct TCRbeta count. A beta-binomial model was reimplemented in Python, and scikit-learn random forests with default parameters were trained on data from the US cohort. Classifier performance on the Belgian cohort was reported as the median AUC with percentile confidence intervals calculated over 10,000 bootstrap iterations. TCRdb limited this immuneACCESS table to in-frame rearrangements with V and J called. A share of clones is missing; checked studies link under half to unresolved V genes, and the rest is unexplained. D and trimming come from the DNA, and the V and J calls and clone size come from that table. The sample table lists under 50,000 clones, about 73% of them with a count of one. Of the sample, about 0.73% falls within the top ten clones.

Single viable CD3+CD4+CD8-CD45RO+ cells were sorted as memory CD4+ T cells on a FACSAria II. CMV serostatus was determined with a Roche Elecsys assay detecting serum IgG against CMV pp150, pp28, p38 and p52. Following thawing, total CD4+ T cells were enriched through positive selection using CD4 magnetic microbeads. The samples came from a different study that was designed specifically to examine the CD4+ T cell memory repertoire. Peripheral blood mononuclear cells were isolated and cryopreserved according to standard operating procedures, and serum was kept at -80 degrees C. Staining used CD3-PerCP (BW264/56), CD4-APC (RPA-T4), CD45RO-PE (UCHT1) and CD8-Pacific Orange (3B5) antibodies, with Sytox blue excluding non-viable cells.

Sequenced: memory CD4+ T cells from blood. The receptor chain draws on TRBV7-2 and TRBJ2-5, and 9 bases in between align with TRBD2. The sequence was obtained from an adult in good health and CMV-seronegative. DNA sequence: TGTGCCAGCAGCTTGGGGAACCAGCGGGGGGAAGATAAGACCCAGTACTTC. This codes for CASSLGNQRGEDKTQYF.